The 31 T cell receptor beta chains below all came from one sample that was sequenced in a study of control samples from healthy donors and cancer patients. Some clones are missing from TCRdb's copy, which holds only in-frame ones; the method was immunoSEQ multiplex PCR. The sample lists some 190,000 clones, 90% to 95% occurring once. The sequenced sample was blood. The receptors derive from a man aged 25 to 45 in good health.

This clone was observed a handful of times. The rearrangement joins TRBV5-8 to TRBJ2-4; D possibly corresponds to TRBD1 (6 bases). CDR1 is SGHTS, CDR2 YDEGEE, per germline. The germline V and J ends were trimmed by 4 bases and 7 bases, with 15 bases remaining between them. The CDR3 totals 14 residues. CDR3 coding DNA: TGTGCCAGCAGCAGGACAGTGGTGGTCAACATTCAGTACTTC. It translates to CASSRTVVVNIQYF.

The chain links TRBV15 to TRBJ1-4; 7 positions agree with TRBD1. There are 13 residues in the CDR3. Germline CDR1 reads LNHNV; CDR2 reads YYDKDF (reference sequence). V lost 9 bases, J lost 6 bases, and 7 bases stayed unmatched. CDR3 residues: CATTGQSYEKLFF. Written as DNA, the CDR3 is TGTGCCACGACGGGACAGAGCTATGAAAAACTGTTTTTT.

Only one count was recorded for this clone. The gene calls are TRBV5-1 and TRBJ2-1, with 11 bases fitting TRBD2. The CDR3 consists of 15 residues. The V gene end was trimmed by 4 bases and the J gene end by 6 bases; junction bases not matched to a gene: 6. CDR1 and CDR2 (germline): SGHRS, YFSETQ. DNA of the CDR3: TGCGCCAGCAGCCTTAGCGGGGGGGATTTCAATGAGCAGTTCTTC. Translated, it gives CASSLSGGDFNEQFF.

The chain's CDR3 is CASSLYSGTQEQYF. Here the CDR3 DNA reads TGTGCCAGCAGCCTATACTCCGGGACACAAGAGCAGTACTTC. The chain joins TRBV7-9 to TRBJ2-7, with D maybe TRBD1 (6 bases). V lost 5 bases, J lost 7 bases, and 18 bases lay in between. This CDR3 is built from 14 residues. CDR1 and CDR2 (germline): SEHNR, FQNEAQ (reference sequence).

The J gene is TRBJ2-1, the V gene TRBV24-1; D may be TRBD2 (6 bases). With 4 bases removed from V and 6 bases from J, the gap between germline ends came to 18 bases. Germline V CDR1 and CDR2: KGHDR, SFDVKD. This CDR3 contains 16 residues. CDR3 protein: CATSEAGTPIANEQFF. The CDR3, as DNA: TGTGCCACCAGTGAGGCCGGGACTCCCATCGCCAATGAGCAGTTCTTC.

The chain links TRBV9 to TRBJ1-3; D is unresolved. The V end was cut by 0 bases, the J end by 0 bases, with 7 bases between. In germline, CDR1 is SGDLS, CDR2 YYNGEE. CDR3 length: 15 residues. Here the CDR3 DNA reads TGTGCCAGCAGCGTAGGAGTGAGCTCTGGAAACACCATATATTTT. Translation gives CASSVGVSSGNTIYF.

The chain links TRBV11-2 to TRBJ1-3, with 9 bases matching TRBD1. V lost 6 bases and J lost 2; bases outside the gene matches: 11. This CDR3 comprises 17 residues. CDR1 is SGHAT and CDR2 is FQNNGV in the germline V gene. The CDR3 protein is CASRDPSQGAAGNTIYF. CDR3 bases: TGTGCCAGCAGGGATCCCTCACAGGGGGCGGCTGGAAACACCATATATTTT.

The chain recombines TRBV2 with TRBJ2-7, with 7 bases fitting TRBD1. Germline lookup yields CDR1 SNHLY and CDR2 FYNNEI. The ends lost 6 bases at V and 6 bases at J; junction bases unmatched: 5. The CDR3 length is 12 residues. CDR3 in amino acids: CASSTGVLEQYF. The CDR3 region has the DNA TGTGCCAGCAGCACAGGGGTCCTCGAGCAGTACTTC.

The J gene is TRBJ1-2, the V gene TRBV6-5, with a possible D match to TRBD1 (5 bases). V lost 7 bases and J lost 4, with 10 bases in between. Germline loops: CDR1 MNHEY, CDR2 SVGAGI. The CDR3 consists of 12 residues. CDR3 bases: TGTGCCAGCATGGGGCGGATCTATGGCTACACCTTC. Encoded protein: CASMGRIYGYTF.

The V and J genes are TRBV24-1 and TRBJ2-3, with a possible D match to TRBD1 (6 bases). V was trimmed by 7 bases and J by 2 bases, leaving 9 bases between them. Germline V gives CDR1 KGHDR, CDR2 SFDVKD. The CDR3 consists of 13 residues. CDR3 region: CATRDRVTDTQYF. CDR3 bases: TGTGCCACCAGGGACAGAGTCACAGATACGCAGTATTTT.

J is TRBJ2-1 and V is TRBV12-3 or TRBV12-4; D gene unclear. The CDR3 is 12 amino acids. V lost 8 bases, J lost 3 bases, and 8 bases lay in between. The CDR3, as DNA: TGTGCCAGCGCTGGGGTCTACAATGAGCAGTTCTTC. Its protein is CASAGVYNEQFF.

About this clone itself: The sample has other DNA sequences that encode this CDR3 too. The V and J genes are TRBV5-1 and TRBJ2-2; a weak D match, TRBD1 (7 bases). The V gene lost 0 bases and the J gene lost 2 bases, with 11 bases spanning the gap. The CDR3 length is 16 residues. Germline-derived CDR1 and CDR2 are SGHRS and YFSETQ. The CDR3 nucleotides are TGCGCCAGCAGCTTGGGTGGAGGGGGCAACACCGGGGAGCTGTTTTTT. It is translated as CASSLGGGGNTGELFF.

The chain joins TRBV5-1 to TRBJ2-7; no clear D gene. V lost 3 bases and J lost 3, with 10 bases in between. This CDR3 is built from 13 residues. From germline, CDR1 is SGHRS and CDR2 YFSETQ. The CDR3 loop is CASSSRSDYEQYF. The CDR3 coding sequence is TGCGCCAGCAGCTCCCGGAGTGACTACGAGCAGTACTTC.

This rearrangement joins TRBV10-2 to TRBJ1-5; D possibly corresponds to TRBD1 (6 bases). CDR3 size: 15 residues. Trimming shortened V by 4 bases and J by 2 bases, and 12 bases separated the two germline ends. The germline gives CDR1 WSHSY, CDR2 SAAADI. CDR3 region: CASSGGGAGNQPQHF. For the CDR3, the DNA is TGCGCCAGCAGTGGAGGGGGGGCTGGCAATCAGCCCCAGCATTTT.

This clone appeared a few times. This chain links TRBV19 with TRBJ1-5, with D perhaps TRBD1 (5 bases). CDR3 length equals 14 residues. Trimming shortened V by 8 bases and J by 3 bases, and 14 bases separated the two germline ends. Looked up from germline, CDR1 is LNHDA and CDR2 is SQIVND (reference sequence). CDR3 coding DNA: TGTGCCAGTGGCAGGGACGGGGTCAATCAGCCCCAGCATTTT. Protein sequence: CASGRDGVNQPQHF.

This clone came up a few times. The V and J genes are TRBV11-2 and TRBJ2-3; 8 bases match TRBD2. V lost 5 bases, J lost 2 bases, and 12 bases stayed unmatched. The CDR3 contains 17 residues. Looked up from germline, CDR1 is SGHAT and CDR2 is FQNNGV. CDR3 residues: CASSLYGSGGSTDTQYF. The CDR3 region has the DNA TGTGCCAGCAGCCTCTATGGGAGCGGGGGATCCACAGATACGCAGTATTTT.

The chain carries TRBV3-1 (or the pseudogene TRBV3-2) and TRBJ1-2; D is perhaps TRBD1 (5 bases). V dropped 0 bases and J dropped 3 bases, with 11 bases sitting between them. Germline V gene data show CDR1 as LGHDT and CDR2 as YNNKEL (reference sequence). The CDR3 sequence is 15 residues long. CDR3 region: CASSQDRQFHYGYTF. The CDR3 DNA reads TGTGCCAGCAGCCAAGATAGACAGTTTCACTATGGCTACACCTTC.

The sample holds one count of this clone. DNA for the CDR3: TGTGCCAGCATCGAGGGGCCCAGCTCCTATAATTCACCCCTCCACTTT. Its protein product is CASIEGPSSYNSPLHF. The chain recombines TRBV6-6 with TRBJ1-6; tentative D call: TRBD1 (5 bases). Germline lookup yields CDR1 MNHNY and CDR2 SVGAGI (reference sequence). The V end was cut by 7 bases, the J end by 0 bases, with 13 bases between. This CDR3 contains 16 residues.

This chain links TRBV11-2 with TRBJ1-5; TRBD1 might be the D (5 bases). This CDR3 has 14 residues. Trimming removed 5 bases at V and 6 bases at J, with 14 bases between. The germline gives CDR1 SGHAT, CDR2 FQNNGV. The CDR3 is CASSPLTGVQPQHF. In nucleotides, the CDR3 is TGTGCCAGCAGCCCGCTGACGGGGGTTCAGCCCCAGCATTTT.

This clone came up once. The chain is built from TRBV11-2 and TRBJ1-2; 7 nucleotides align to TRBD1. The germline CDR1 and CDR2 sequences are SGHAT and FQNNGV. J lost 7 bases, V lost 5 bases, and 10 bases had no gene match. The CDR3 extends over 14 amino acids. CDR3 in amino acids: CASSPWTGQGGYTF. Written as DNA, the CDR3 is TGTGCCAGCAGCCCCTGGACAGGTCAGGGTGGCTACACCTTC.

The chain employs TRBV9 and TRBJ1-6; D call uncertain. Germline V gene sequence: CDR1 SGDLS, CDR2 YYNGEE. Trimming left V 4 bases short and J 7 bases short, with 12 bases between. This CDR3 is 14 amino acids long. CDR3 nucleotides: TGTGCCAGCAGCTCCGTAGAGTTCAATTCACCCCTCCACTTT. As protein: CASSSVEFNSPLHF.

The chain employs TRBV2 and TRBJ2-2; D uncertain. Germline CDR1 is SNHLY and CDR2 is FYNNEI. V dropped 4 bases and J dropped 0 bases, with 9 bases sitting between them. This CDR3 has 15 amino acids. The CDR3 region is CASSADPANTGELFF. DNA of the CDR3: TGTGCCAGCAGTGCGGACCCGGCGAACACCGGGGAGCTGTTTTTT.

The CDR3, as DNA: TGTGCCAGTAGTTGGAGTGGGGGGGGAGTCAATCAGCCCCAGCATTTT. Translated: CASSWSGGGVNQPQHF. The chain joins TRBV19 to TRBJ1-5; TRBD1 might be the D (5 bases). The germline V gene has CDR1 LNHDA and CDR2 SQIVND (reference sequence). V shed 5 bases and J shed 3 bases, with 17 bases lying between them. This CDR3 is 16 amino acids long.

This clone has a single count. The rearrangement uses TRBV6-2 or TRBV6-3 and TRBJ2-7; 9 positions agree with TRBD2. Germline CDR1 is MNHEY and CDR2 is SVGEGT. V shed 2 bases and J 5 bases; nucleotides not matched to a gene: 7. CDR3 length: 15 residues. CDR3: CASSYGLSGGHEQYF. The CDR3 nucleotides are TGTGCCAGCAGTTACGGGCTTAGCGGGGGTCACGAGCAGTACTTC.

The gene calls are TRBV4-1 and TRBJ2-7, with 9 bases lining up with TRBD1. The CDR3 runs 15 residues. Germline V lookup: CDR1 MGHRA, CDR2 YSYEKL. The trim removed 3 bases at V and 1 base at J, leaving 4 bases unmatched. DNA of the CDR3: TGCGCCAGCAGCCACCAGGACAGGGGATCCTACGAGCAGTACTTC. Residues: CASSHQDRGSYEQYF.

This rearrangement joins TRBV6-5 to TRBJ2-7; D possibly corresponds to TRBD1 (7 bases). The V gene's germline CDR1 is MNHEY and CDR2 SVGAGI. This CDR3 is 15 amino acids long. Trimming removed 2 bases from V and 5 bases from J, with 16 bases in between. The DNA of the CDR3 is TGTGCCAGCAGTTACGGGGCAGGGGGGAACAACGAGCAGTACTTC. Translation gives CASSYGAGGNNEQYF.

The CDR3, as DNA: TGTGCCAGCAGTCAGAAAACAGTGAGAGAAAAACTGTTTTTT. Protein sequence: CASSQKTVREKLFF. This rearrangement joins TRBV7-9 to TRBJ1-4; D ambiguous. Germline loops: CDR1 SEHNR, CDR2 FQNEAQ (reference sequence). The CDR3 loop spans 14 amino acids. V gave up 6 bases and J gave up 8 bases, with 16 bases separating them.

The table lists this clone with a count of one. The V and J genes are TRBV10-3 and TRBJ1-5; D perhaps matches TRBD1 (6 bases). Trimming pared 3 bases from V and 6 bases from J, leaving 18 bases between. Germline assignment: CDR1 ENHRY and CDR2 SYGVKD. This CDR3 contains 16 residues. Here the CDR3 reads CAISDPELGGFQPQHF. CDR3 coding DNA: TGTGCCATCAGTGACCCTGAATTAGGGGGGTTTCAGCCCCAGCATTTT.

The chain recombines TRBV6-6 with TRBJ1-2; D not resolved. The germline gives CDR1 MNHNY, CDR2 SVGAGI (reference sequence). The ends were cut back, 2 bases at V and 9 bases at J, with 19 bases in the middle. The CDR3 extends over 15 amino acids. DNA for the CDR3: TGTGCCAGCAGTTACGTTCGGGGAAACTCGGTTCGCTACACCTTC. This sequence encodes CASSYVRGNSVRYTF.

This chain links TRBV5-1 with TRBJ2-5; 10 nucleotides line up with TRBD2. The germline CDR1 and CDR2 sequences are SGHRS and YFSETQ. V lost 1 base, J lost 0 bases, and 6 bases stayed unmatched. The CDR3 consists of 17 residues. The CDR3 loop is CASSLRVAGGNQETQYF. The CDR3 DNA reads as TGCGCCAGCAGCTTGAGGGTAGCGGGGGGCAACCAAGAGACCCAGTACTTC.

This clone occurred once. The chain joins TRBV19 to TRBJ2-3, with 9 bases matching TRBD2. The CDR3 covers 16 residues. The germline V gene encodes CDR1 LNHDA and CDR2 SQIVND (reference sequence). Trimming at V came to 4 bases and at J to 1 base, leaving 6 bases not matched to a gene. The CDR3 DNA sequence: TGTGCCAGTAGTACCCTAGAGCGGGGGGGCACAGATACGCAGTATTTT. The encoded protein is CASSTLERGGTDTQYF.